Here is one T cell receptor beta chain with its context. Its antigen is unidentified. Mismatch repair deficiency was confirmed in all patients, by PCR or immunohistochemistry. The TCR-sequenced patients were three responders to pembrolizumab. This sample stems from a study of PD-1 blockade in mismatch repair-deficient tumors. For the study at large: Enrolled about 2013-2017, patients had progressing, pretreated mismatch repair-deficient cancers of 12 types.

Germline V gene lookup returns CDR1 ENHRY and CDR2 SYGVKD. V was pared by 8 bases and J by 7 bases, with 13 bases of the junction left unmatched. The CDR3 covers 16 residues. Study results and limitations: After pembrolizumab, tumor-resident clones rose rapidly, then generally contracted before radiologic responses.

TCRdb's table, derived via immunoSEQ multiplex PCR, lists solely in-frame clones and lacks some. The repertoire consists of approximately 100,000 clones, with approximately 83% occurring once and the leading ten covering roughly 6.2%. The sequence derives from an adult with mismatch repair-deficient cancer. The J gene is TRBJ2-3, the V gene TRBV10-3; TRBD2 matches at 12 bases. Material: peripheral blood, obtained 35 to 37 weeks after starting pembrolizumab. Here the CDR3 DNA reads TGTGCCATCTCCTCACCCGAAGGACTAGCGGGGTATACGCAGTATTTT. It codes for CAISSPEGLAGYTQYF.